A single sample gave rise to the 22 T cell receptor beta chains below, sequenced in a study of identical twins. TCRdb independently ran MiXCR on the 5' RACE reads; one entry per CDR3 protein. This table holds hundreds of thousands of distinct CDR3 sequences, around 6% found once. Sequencing was done on a sample of naive T cells sorted from blood. These receptors originate from a man between 18 and 29 years old in good health.

This clonotype occurred many times. The rearrangement uses TRBV5-4 and TRBJ2-5; 8 bases align to TRBD2. The junction had 4 bases not matched to a gene; V was cut back by 1 base and J by 2 bases. The germline V gene encodes CDR1 SGHNT and CDR2 YYREEE (reference sequence). This CDR3 is 15 amino acids long. The CDR3 loop reads CASSLRTGGQETQYF. DNA of the CDR3: TGTGCCAGCAGCTTGAGGACGGGAGGGCAAGAGACCCAGTACTTC.

The genes are TRBV20-1 and TRBJ1-5; D remains ambiguous. The CDR3 contains 11 residues. CDR1 and CDR2 from the germline V gene are DFQATT and SNEGSKA (reference sequence). Deletions cut 6 bases from V and 9 bases from J, with 12 bases between. The CDR3 region is CSAVGQGPQHF. Written as DNA, the CDR3 is TGCAGTGCCGTGGGCCAAGGGCCCCAGCATTTT.

This clonotype was counted between two and nine times. The V gene is TRBV20-1, the J gene TRBJ2-1, with 8 bases matching TRBD2. Germline V CDR1 and CDR2: DFQATT, SNEGSKA (reference sequence). CDR3 length equals 13 residues. Germline trimming cut 6 bases from V and 7 bases from J; bases unmatched to any gene: 8. The CDR3, as DNA: TGCAGTGCCCCGGGACTAGAGTTGAATGAGCAGTTCTTC. As protein: CSAPGLELNEQFF.

The rearrangement uses TRBV3-1 and TRBJ2-5; D is unresolved. There are 17 residues in the CDR3. Trimming left V 0 bases short and J 5 bases short, with 19 bases between. Germline V CDR1 and CDR2: LGHDT, YNNKEL (reference sequence). In DNA, the CDR3 is TGTGCCAGCAGCCAAGATAAGGCCAGCGTCACGGCGGAGACCCAGTACTTC. Amino acid sequence: CASSQDKASVTAETQYF.

The chain couples TRBV12-3 or TRBV12-4 to TRBJ1-4; D gene ambiguous. Trimming removed 6 bases from V and 4 bases from J, with 15 bases in between. The CDR3 is 15 residues long. The CDR3 protein is CASSRQTGFNEKLFF. In DNA form, the CDR3 reads TGTGCCAGCAGCCGTCAAACGGGATTTAATGAAAAACTGTTTTTT.

In this sample, this clonotype turned up a few times. The chain carries TRBV7-8 and TRBJ2-3; weak D call: TRBD2 (6 bases). V shed 5 bases and J shed 2 bases, with 17 bases lying between them. From germline, CDR1 is SGHVS and CDR2 FQNEAQ. The CDR3 has 16 residues. Written as DNA, the CDR3 is TGTGCCAGCAGCCCATGGGGCGGGGCCCCCACAGATACGCAGTATTTT. It yields the protein CASSPWGGAPTDTQYF.

The rearrangement joins TRBV4-3 to TRBJ1-4; D is ambiguous. Trimming removed 1 base at V and 7 bases at J, with 13 bases between. CDR3 length equals 15 residues. The germline V gene encodes CDR1 LGHNA and CDR2 YSLEER. The CDR3 reads CASSQGVGLIEKLFF. CDR3 nucleotides: TGCGCCAGCAGCCAAGGCGTGGGGTTAATTGAAAAACTGTTTTTT.

This clonotype occurred many times. The V gene is TRBV7-9, the J gene TRBJ2-7; possibly TRBD2 for D (5 bases). This CDR3 has 13 residues. Germline CDR1 is SEHNR and CDR2 is FQNEAQ (reference sequence). The CDR3 spells CSSSSYGLYEQYV. The DNA for the CDR3 is TGTTCCAGCAGCTCCTATGGACTTTACGAGCAGTACGTC.

This clonotype was found a few times. Germline and junction disagree at one end, which may indicate a read error. This chain joins TRBV3-1 and TRBJ2-5; a possible D gene is TRBD1 (7 bases). The CDR3 length is 15 residues. Per the germline V gene, CDR1 is LGHDT and CDR2 is YNNKEL (reference sequence). DNA for the CDR3: TGTGCCAGCAGCCAAGATAATTTCGGGGGACAGAGTGGAGTCTTC. Encoded protein: CASSQDNFGGQSGVF.

This clonotype was seen repeatedly, ten times or more. This sequence joins TRBV7-8 and TRBJ2-1; D not certain. The germline V gene encodes CDR1 SGHVS and CDR2 FQNEAQ. The CDR3 covers 16 residues. The V end was cut by 6 bases, the J end by 10 bases, with 25 bases between. The CDR3 sequence: CASRRSSGPNPREQFF. The CDR3 DNA reads as TGTGCCAGCAGGCGGAGCTCCGGGCCGAACCCGAGGGAGCAGTTCTTC.

This clonotype was seen ten or more times. This sequence joins TRBV5-1 and TRBJ2-1, with a tentative D call TRBD2 (7 bases). V lost 0 bases and J lost 5, with 15 bases in between. Germline V gene lookup returns CDR1 SGHRS and CDR2 YFSETQ. The CDR3 spans 16 residues. The CDR3 DNA follows: TGCGCCAGCAGCTTGGCAGAGGGGGGGGGGCACAATGAGCAGTTCTTC. Translated, it gives CASSLAEGGGHNEQFF.

This clonotype was seen many times. This sequence joins TRBV15 and TRBJ2-7; D may match TRBD1 or TRBD2 (5 bases each). Germline V lookup: CDR1 LNHNV, CDR2 YYDKDF (reference sequence). Trimming pared 5 bases from V and 1 base from J, leaving 6 bases between. This CDR3 spans 12 amino acids. CDR3 nucleotide sequence: TGTGCCACCAGCGAGGGGTCCTACGAGCAGTACTTC. This codes for CATSEGSYEQYF.

This clonotype occurred many times. This chain links TRBV12-3 or TRBV12-4 with TRBJ2-1; D is ambiguous. The CDR3 totals 14 residues. V lost 7 bases, J lost 0 bases, and 10 bases lay in between. The CDR3 reads CASKSRISYNEQFF. CDR3 in DNA: TGTGCCAGCAAGTCGAGGATCTCCTACAATGAGCAGTTCTTC.

V is TRBV5-1 and J is TRBJ2-1; the D is unclear. This CDR3 has 15 amino acids. The germline gives CDR1 SGHRS, CDR2 YFSETQ. V was pared by 3 bases and J by 0 bases, with 10 bases between. As DNA, the CDR3 is TGCGCCAGCAGCTCTACTACGAGCTCCTACAATGAGCAGTTCTTC. Translation gives CASSSTTSSYNEQFF.

This clonotype was seen at least ten times. This chain joins TRBV12-3 or TRBV12-4 and TRBJ2-2; no firm D call. Trimming left V 3 bases short and J 7 bases short, with 9 bases between. The CDR3 is 13 amino acids. This CDR3 reads CASSLVLRGELFF. The CDR3 coding sequence is TGTGCCAGCAGTTTGGTCCTTCGCGGGGAGCTGTTTTTT.

This clonotype has a handful of counts. The gene calls are TRBV18 and TRBJ1-4; no clear D. Germline loops: CDR1 KGHSH, CDR2 LQKENI. The CDR3 has 16 amino acids. The V end was cut by 0 bases, the J end by 2 bases, with 10 bases between. The CDR3 nucleotides are TGTGCCAGCTCACCACCTTCCTCCGTGACTAATGAAAAACTGTTTTTT. Translation gives CASSPPSSVTNEKLFF.

The chain uses TRBV21-1 and TRBJ2-7. TRBV21-1 counts as a pseudogene. CDR3 length equals 11 residues. CDR3 residues: CASSKSSEQYV. DNA of the CDR3: TGTGCCAGCAGCAAGAGTTCCGAGCAGTACGTC.

The table lists this clonotype with many counts. The chain is built from TRBV5-1 and TRBJ2-6, with 7 bases lining up with TRBD2. CDR3 size: 16 residues. CDR1 and CDR2 (germline): SGHRS, YFSETQ. Trimming removed 2 bases from V and 1 base from J; junction bases left unmatched: 3. The CDR3 spells CASSFWGGSGANVLTF. The DNA for the CDR3 is TGCGCCAGCAGCTTTTGGGGAGGGTCTGGGGCCAACGTCCTGACTTTC.

This clonotype has a handful of counts. The gene calls are TRBV24-1 and TRBJ2-5; TRBD2 might be the D (6 bases). Per germline, CDR1 KGHDR and CDR2 SFDVKD. The CDR3 has 14 amino acids. V lost 4 bases to trimming and J lost 7 bases, with 15 bases between them. This CDR3 is CATSDPPGSGTQYF. DNA for the CDR3: TGTGCCACCAGTGACCCGCCCGGGAGTGGGACCCAGTACTTC.

This clonotype was seen only a few times. The V gene is TRBV20-1, the J gene TRBJ2-3, with 8 bases fitting TRBD2. The trim removed 1 base at V and 4 bases at J, leaving 10 bases unmatched. CDR1 and CDR2 (germline): DFQATT, SNEGSKA (reference sequence). The CDR3 extends over 16 amino acids. The CDR3 bases are TGCAGTGCTAGAGGTGGGCTAGCGGGTTCGGCAGATACGCAGTATTTT. Protein product: CSARGGLAGSADTQYF.

This clonotype was detected many times. The rearrangement links TRBV5-1 to TRBJ2-1; 11 bases agree with TRBD2. This CDR3 spans 16 amino acids. V dropped 2 bases and J dropped 9; count of bases not matched to a gene: 10. Germline-derived CDR1 and CDR2 are SGHRS and YFSETQ. The CDR3 sequence is CASSLTGLADGAEQFF. Here the CDR3 DNA reads TGCGCCAGCAGCTTAACGGGACTAGCGGACGGTGCTGAGCAGTTCTTC.

This clonotype was picked up many times. The chain couples TRBV20-1 to TRBJ2-5; 9 bases line up with TRBD2. CDR1 and CDR2 (germline): DFQATT, SNEGSKA (reference sequence). The CDR3 totals 13 residues. V shed 6 bases and J 2 bases; nucleotides not matched to a gene: 4. CDR3 DNA: TGCAGTGCCGCCGGACTAGCGCAAGAGACCCAGTACTTC. Translated, it gives CSAAGLAQETQYF.